This T cell receptor (beta chain) came from a study of cytomegalovirus exposure and HLA in healthy donors. In the PCR, 60 Vbeta and 13 Jbeta primers were used. The method was immunoSEQ multiplex PCR; TCRdb's version includes in-frame clones alone and lacks a portion of them. Here the sample spans about 110,000 clones, around 62% being singletons. On this clone: Its matching antigen is unknown.

This CDR3 contains 16 residues. V was trimmed by 0 bases and J by 1 base, leaving 12 bases between them. Germline lookup yields CDR1 LGHNA and CDR2 YNFKEQ. Points from the study as a whole: It has been reported that TCR beta sequences accurately predicted the HLA-A and HLA-B alleles of most subjects. Researchers reported from a later analysis that most CMV-associated TCR beta chains appeared HLA-restricted. Several of the most significant clusters appeared, in a later analysis, to be linked to common viral pathogens.

This TCR was recovered from a man aged 30 to 39 in good health and CMV-seropositive. The chain is built from TRBV4-2 and TRBJ1-2; no clear D. Sequencing used PBMCs. CDR3 region: CASSQDNAEFNYGYTF. The CDR3 DNA sequence: TGTGCCAGCAGCCAAGATAACGCGGAATTTAACTATGGCTACACCTTC.